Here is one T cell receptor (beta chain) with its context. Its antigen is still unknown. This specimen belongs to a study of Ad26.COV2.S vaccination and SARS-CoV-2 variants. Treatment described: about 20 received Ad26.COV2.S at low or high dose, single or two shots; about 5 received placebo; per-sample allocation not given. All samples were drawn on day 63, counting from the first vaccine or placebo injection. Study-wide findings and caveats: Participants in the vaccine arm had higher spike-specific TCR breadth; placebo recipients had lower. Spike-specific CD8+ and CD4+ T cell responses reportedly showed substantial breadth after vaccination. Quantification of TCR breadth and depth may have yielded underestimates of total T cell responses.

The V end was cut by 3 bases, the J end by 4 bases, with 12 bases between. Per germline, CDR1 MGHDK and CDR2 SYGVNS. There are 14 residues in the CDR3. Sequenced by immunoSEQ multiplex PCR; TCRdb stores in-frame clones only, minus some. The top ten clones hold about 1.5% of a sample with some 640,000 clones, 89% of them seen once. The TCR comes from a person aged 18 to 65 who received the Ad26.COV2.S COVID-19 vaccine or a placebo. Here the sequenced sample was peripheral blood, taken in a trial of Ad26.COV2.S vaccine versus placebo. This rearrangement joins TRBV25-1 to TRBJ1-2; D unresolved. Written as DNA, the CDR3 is TGTGCCAGCAGTGATCCGACTGAACCCTATGGCTACACCTTC. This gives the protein CASSDPTEPYGYTF.